These T cell receptor beta chains were read from a single sample in a study of T cells after yellow fever vaccination. Each CDR3 protein gets one entry after TCRdb re-called the 5' RACE reads with MiXCR. This table holds around 590,000 distinct CDR3 sequences, approximately 13% found once. The sample was PBMCs, taken on the day of the yellow fever booster vaccination. Receptors originate from a man aged 30 to 39 who received the YFV17D yellow fever vaccine. The CDR3 runs from the conserved cysteine through the conserved F or W. The D gene is left open where the match is weak. Clone size is shown for a subset of rows, as once, few, many or a class of expanded clone.

j_gene	v_gene	d_gene	len	abundance	CDR3aa	CDR3nt
TRBJ2-3	TRBV7-9	NA	11	NA	CASSTGNTQYF	TGTGCCAGTTCGACAGGAAATACGCAGTATTTT
TRBJ2-7	TRBV4-3	TRBD1	16	NA	CASSPSGQGDSYEQYF	TGCGCCAGCAGCCCCTCGGGGCAGGGGGACTCCTACGAGCAGTACTTC
TRBJ1-1	TRBV20-1	NA	13	NA	CSASKGGYAEAFF	TGCAGTGCTAGTAAAGGGGGTTACGCTGAAGCTTTCTTT
TRBJ2-7	TRBV2	NA	12	few	CASRRFSYEQYF	TGTGCCAGTCGCCGTTTCTCCTACGAGCAGTACTTC
TRBJ2-1	TRBV5-6	NA	15	few	CASSPWIKTFGEQFF	TGTGCCAGCAGCCCCTGGATTAAGACCTTCGGTGAGCAGTTCTTC
TRBJ2-3	TRBV20-1	NA	15	NA	CSASPLVEYTDTQYF	TGCAGTGCAAGCCCCCTAGTCGAGTATACAGATACGCAGTATTTT
TRBJ2-5	TRBV23-1	TRBD1	16	NA	CASSQYPQGAQETQYF	TGCGCCAGCAGTCAGTATCCCCAGGGGGCCCAAGAGACCCAGTACTTC
TRBJ2-5	TRBV20-1	TRBD1	14	few	CSATRDRGQETQYF	TGCAGTGCTACTCGGGACAGGGGGCAAGAGACCCAGTACTTC
TRBJ2-3	TRBV5-1	NA	14	NA	CASSLDLSTDTQYF	TGCGCCAGCAGCTTGGACCTTAGCACAGATACGCAGTATTTT
TRBJ2-5	TRBV7-2	NA	15	NA	CASSQTSRGQETQYF	TGTGCCAGCAGCCAGACTAGCAGGGGCCAAGAGACCCAGTACTTC
TRBJ1-4	TRBV7-8	TRBD1	15	NA	CASSSQGARHEKLFF	TGTGCCAGCAGCTCCCAGGGGGCCCGACATGAAAAACTGTTTTTT
TRBJ2-5	TRBV7-2	TRBD2	14	few	CASQSAGVAETQYF	TGTGCCAGCCAATCCGCGGGGGTGGCAGAGACCCAGTACTTC
TRBJ2-1	TRBV5-6	TRBD1	15	NA	CASSPLDRAYNEQFF	TGTGCCAGCAGCCCACTGGACAGGGCGTACAATGAGCAGTTCTTC
TRBJ2-3	TRBV7-9	TRBD1	17	NA	CASPIGTASPSTDTQYF	TGTGCCAGCCCTATCGGGACAGCCTCCCCCAGCACAGATACGCAGTATTTT
TRBJ1-4	TRBV27	TRBD1	18	NA	CASSHLTGEFLKVGKLFF	TGTGCCAGCAGCCATCTGACAGGGGAGTTTTTAAAGGTCGGAAAACTGTTTTTT
TRBJ1-5	TRBV28	NA	15	few	CASSYGGASNQPQHF	TGTGCCAGCAGTTACGGGGGAGCGAGCAATCAGCCCCAGCATTTT
TRBJ2-2	TRBV23-1	NA	15	few	CASSGHPESTGELFF	TGCGCCAGCTCCGGACATCCGGAAAGCACCGGGGAGCTGTTTTTT
TRBJ2-7	TRBV29-1	NA	11	NA	CSPLGPNEQYF	TGCAGCCCCCTGGGCCCTAACGAGCAGTACTTC
TRBJ2-7	TRBV20-1	TRBD1	15	NA	CSARDAGTGSYEQYF	TGCAGTGCTAGAGACGCCGGGACAGGCTCCTACGAGCAGTACTTC
TRBJ2-7	TRBV6-5	NA	14	NA	CASSYGSGTYEQYF	TGTGCCAGCAGTTACGGATCGGGCACCTACGAGCAGTACTTC
TRBJ2-3	TRBV15	NA	14	NA	CATAAVNVRDTQYF	TGTGCCACCGCTGCGGTAAACGTTAGGGATACGCAGTATTTT
TRBJ2-2	TRBV6-6	NA	13	few	CASSYAETGELFF	TGTGCCAGCAGTTACGCAGAAACCGGGGAGCTGTTTTTT
TRBJ2-1	TRBV20-1	NA	14	few	CSARRPYAFEGQFF	TGCAGTGCCCGTCGTCCTTATGCGTTTGAGGGGCAGTTCTTC
TRBJ2-3	TRBV7-2	NA	12	many	CASSLAVDTQYF	TGTGCCAGCAGCTTAGCGGTTGATACGCAGTATTTT
TRBJ1-6	TRBV4-3	TRBD1	16	NA	CASSPSGTVYNSPLHF	TGCGCCAGCAGCCCAAGCGGGACAGTCTATAATTCACCCCTCCACTTT
TRBJ2-7	TRBV6-2/TRBV6-3	NA	15	few	CASSYGGTESYEQYF	TGTGCCAGCAGTTACGGAGGTACCGAGTCCTACGAGCAGTACTTC
TRBJ1-5	TRBV5-1	NA	13	many	CASRKDSNQPQHF	TGCGCCAGCAGAAAAGATAGCAATCAGCCCCAGCATTTT
TRBJ2-2	TRBV6-2/TRBV6-3	NA	12	NA	CASSPSGTSSLF	TGTGCCAGCAGTCCGTCGGGAACTTCATCCCTTTTT
TRBJ1-4	TRBV29-1	NA	17	few	CSVGPVPGHATNEKLFF	TGCAGCGTTGGCCCAGTCCCGGGACATGCAACTAATGAAAAACTGTTTTTT
TRBJ2-1	TRBV20-1	NA	12	few	CSAREPYNEQFF	TGCAGTGCTAGAGAGCCCTACAATGAGCAGTTCTTC
TRBJ2-3	TRBV5-1	NA	12	few	CASSFGVDTQYF	TGCGCCAGCAGCTTCGGGGTAGATACGCAGTATTTT
TRBJ1-6	TRBV20-1	TRBD1	14	NA	CSARETGGNSPLHF	TGCAGTGCTAGGGAGACAGGGGGGAATTCACCCCTCCACTTT
TRBJ2-1	TRBV20-1	NA	14	few	CSARDRIGGGEQFF	TGCAGTGCTAGAGATCGAATAGGGGGAGGTGAGCAGTTCTTC
TRBJ2-1	TRBV7-8	TRBD2	16	few	CASSLSRLAGGREQFF	TGTGCCAGCAGCTTATCCCGACTAGCGGGAGGGCGCGAGCAGTTCTTC
TRBJ2-3	TRBV6-2/TRBV6-3	TRBD2	14	few	CASSVTSGTDTQYF	TGTGCCAGCAGCGTGACTAGCGGAACAGATACGCAGTATTTT
TRBJ2-7	TRBV28	NA	13	many	CASSFPLTYEQYF	TGTGCCAGCAGTTTCCCACTAACGTACGAGCAGTACTTC
TRBJ2-6	TRBV20-1	NA	13	NA	CSASPTGANVLTF	TGCAGTGCCTCTCCTACTGGGGCCAACGTCCTGACTTTC
TRBJ2-5	TRBV15	NA	11	many	CATSSPGTQYF	TGTGCCACCAGCAGCCCCGGGACCCAGTACTTC
TRBJ1-1	TRBV12-3/TRBV12-4	NA	14	NA	CASSSPQGGSEAFF	TGTGCCAGCAGTTCCCCCCAGGGCGGGTCCGAAGCTTTCTTT
TRBJ1-1	TRBV29-1	TRBD1	12	few	CSVGKGGSEAFF	TGCAGCGTGGGAAAAGGGGGCTCTGAAGCTTTCTTT
TRBJ2-2	TRBV28	NA	13	many	CASSFSRAGELFF	TGTGCCAGCAGTTTTAGTCGGGCCGGGGAGCTGTTTTTT
TRBJ2-5	TRBV7-2	TRBD2	16	few	CASSLELAGGPETQYF	TGTGCCAGCAGCTTAGAACTAGCGGGAGGGCCTGAGACCCAGTACTTC
TRBJ2-7	TRBV12-3/TRBV12-4	NA	14	NA	CASREGGAPYEQYF	TGTGCCAGCAGAGAGGGGGGGGCCCCTTACGAGCAGTACTTC
TRBJ1-6	TRBV10-3	TRBD1	13	many	CATGQEYNSPLHF	TGTGCCACCGGACAGGAGTATAATTCACCCCTCCACTTT
TRBJ2-7	TRBV5-4	NA	15	NA	CASSLAGRLLDEQYF	TGTGCCAGCAGCTTGGCAGGACGATTATTAGACGAGCAGTACTTC
TRBJ2-3	TRBV9	NA	14	many	CASSVSASTDTQYF	TGTGCCAGCAGCGTCTCAGCTAGCACAGATACGCAGTATTTT
TRBJ2-1	TRBV11-2	NA	14	few	CASSPGSGYNEQFF	TGTGCCAGCAGTCCAGGGAGCGGCTACAATGAGCAGTTCTTC
TRBJ1-6	TRBV20-1	NA	13	NA	CSVSGQPNSPLHF	TGCAGTGTTAGTGGGCAGCCTAATTCACCCCTCCACTTT
TRBJ2-3	TRBV27	NA	12	few	CASSFSGNTQYF	TGTGCCAGCAGTTTTTCGGGGAATACGCAGTATTTT
TRBJ2-6	TRBV5-1	NA	14	few	CASREDSGANVLTF	TGCGCCAGCAGGGAAGACTCTGGGGCCAACGTCCTGACTTTC